These T cell receptor beta chains were read from a single sample in a study of cytomegalovirus exposure and HLA in healthy donors. TCRdb's copy holds only in-frame clones and misses some; the assay was immunoSEQ multiplex PCR. The data show around 99,000 clones, around 86% seen once. The source material was PBMCs. Receptor source: a woman in her twenties or thirties in good health and CMV-seronegative. Each CDR3 is given without its conserved first and last residue. D genes are given only for firm matches. A clone size is listed for some rows: how often the clone was seen (once, few, many), or a class if it is expanded.

V	D	size	CDR3
TRBV5-4	TRBD1	once	ASSPTGGSGAYEQY
TRBV9	TRBD1	NA	ASSVTDRGSNEQF
TRBV7-7	TRBD2	NA	ASSETSGRALNEQF
TRBV29-1	NA	NA	SVVGGSNQPQH
TRBV19	NA	NA	ASKVEAAFSGNTIY
TRBV10-3	NA	NA	AISALLNEQF
TRBV11-2	NA	NA	ASAPDATNEKLF
TRBV15	TRBD1	NA	ATVRGSGANVLT
TRBV7-3	TRBD2	NA	ASSYGLGTDTQY
TRBV6-5	TRBD2	once	ASSRGGYNEQF
TRBV7-9	NA	once	ASSLVPSADNEQF
TRBV11-2	NA	NA	ASSRGADTQY
TRBV10-3	TRBD1	once	AISDREVAQPQH
TRBV11-2	NA	NA	ASSLDRLALYEQY
TRBV5-6	NA	NA	ASSPLTIAGASTGETQY
TRBV7-9	TRBD1	NA	ASSLNRGYEQY
TRBV5-4	TRBD1	NA	ASSFSGGAKNIQY
TRBV7-2	TRBD1	NA	ASSLGRRGYQPQH
TRBV2	TRBD1	NA	ASVPGTGLYGYT
TRBV6-5	TRBD1	NA	ASRPGTDTGELF
TRBV18	NA	NA	ASSPGKGSEQF
TRBV7-9	NA	NA	ASSPTGFEQY
TRBV18	NA	NA	ASSRVTDEQF
TRBV2	TRBD1	NA	ASSTGTGKLF
TRBV30	NA	NA	AWRRNQETQY
TRBV27	TRBD2	once	ASSLVSGNSYEQY
TRBV5-1	NA	NA	ASSLELGLTNTGELF
TRBV5-8	NA	NA	ASSLGGRYEQY
TRBV9	TRBD2	NA	ASSVTSGTDTQY
TRBV5-4	NA	few	ASGMGLTYEQY
TRBV18	TRBD1	NA	ASSPGTGGNQPQH
TRBV7-9	TRBD2	NA	ASSPGLAGVNTGELF
TRBV10-1	TRBD2	NA	ASSELGGRAQY
TRBV7-2	TRBD1	NA	ASSTPAYRGAVTGGYT
TRBV11-3	NA	NA	ASSPRTDSYEQY
TRBV11-3	NA	NA	ASSQGPGVSYNEQF
TRBV29-1	TRBD1	NA	SVGGGNTYEQY
TRBV2	TRBD2	NA	ASSEQESGKQF